This paragraph covers one T cell receptor beta chain sequence. Relative to its sample, this clonotype is medium-sized (0.01 to 0.1%). It has no known antigen specificity. No quality values exist for individual bases; no much larger clone is one base distant. The library was made by PCR. TCR alpha and beta chains were amplified from RNA with a modified RACE PCR protocol rather than multiplex PCR. Libraries were sequenced on an Illumina MiSeq, and raw reads were demultiplexed according to sample-specific barcode combinations. On the authors' methods: MiXCR software was used to identify TCR clonotypes from the sequencing reads. TCRdb applied fastp at Q25 and MiXCR to the public reads, then kept only in-frame beta chains. Entries are consolidated by CDR3 protein sequence, retaining the most common genes and DNA. The V and J calls shown here were made by TCRdb, not taken from the authors' results. Here the sample has fewer than 4,500 distinct CDR3 sequences; around a tenth occur a single time. The ten most abundant clones make up 32% of the sample.

These data belong to a study of T cells in AML relapse after transplant (dated 2019 in TCRdb). Regarding the study in general: Clinically matched patients in whom long-term complete remission was maintained, with more than 3 years of follow-up, were used as remission controls. The remission samples were bone marrow taken about 1 year after HSCT from patients who stayed in complete remission. In patients given allogeneic HSCT for myeloid malignancy, this retrospective study looked at bone marrow T cells, examining both their TCR repertoires and their inhibitory receptor expression. The research as a whole found: TCR repertoire comparisons rested on very few samples, with only three individuals per group for unsorted bone marrow.

The CDR3 holds 15 amino acids from the cysteine to the phenylalanine. The kept DNA is CDR3 alone, 45 bases in frame from the first base. Here V drops 3 bases and J drops 3 bases, and the junction holds 7 bases not matched to any gene. The sequence was collected from a human donor who had a stem cell transplant for acute myeloid leukemia. Some T cells may originate with the graft donor following a transplant. The V and J segments used are TRBV12-3 or TRBV12-4 and TRBJ2-5, with 7 central nucleotides matching TRBD2. The specimen was bone marrow, either the whole sample or a sorted T cell fraction (not recorded which), collected in complete remission. Read as DNA, the sequence is TGTGCCAGCAGTTTCCTCTTCCGGGGGGAAGAGACCCAGTACTTC. It encodes CASSFLFRGEETQYF.